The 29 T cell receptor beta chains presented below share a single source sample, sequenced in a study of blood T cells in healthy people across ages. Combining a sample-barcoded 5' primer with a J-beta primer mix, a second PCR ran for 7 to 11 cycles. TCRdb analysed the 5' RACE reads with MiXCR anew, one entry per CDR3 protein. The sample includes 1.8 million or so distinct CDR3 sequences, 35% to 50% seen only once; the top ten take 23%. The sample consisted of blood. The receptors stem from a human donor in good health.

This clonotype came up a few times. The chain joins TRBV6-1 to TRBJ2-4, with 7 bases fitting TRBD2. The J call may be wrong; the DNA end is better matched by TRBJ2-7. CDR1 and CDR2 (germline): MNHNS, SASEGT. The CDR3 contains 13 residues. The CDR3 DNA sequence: TGTGCCAGCAGGATGTCGGGGGGCTACGAGCAGTACTTC. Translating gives CASRMSGGYEQYF.

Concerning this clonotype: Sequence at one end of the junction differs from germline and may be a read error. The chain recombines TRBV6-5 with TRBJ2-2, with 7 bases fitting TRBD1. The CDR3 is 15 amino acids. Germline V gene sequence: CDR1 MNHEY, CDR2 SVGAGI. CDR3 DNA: TGTGCCAGCAGTTACCGGGACAGTAACACCGGGGAGCGGTTTTTT. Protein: CASSYRDSNTGERFF.

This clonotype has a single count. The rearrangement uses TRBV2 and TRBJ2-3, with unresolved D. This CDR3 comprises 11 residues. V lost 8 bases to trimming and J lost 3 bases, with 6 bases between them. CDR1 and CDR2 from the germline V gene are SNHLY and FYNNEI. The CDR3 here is CASERTDTQYF. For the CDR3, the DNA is TGTGCCAGCGAGAGGACAGATACGCAGTATTTT.

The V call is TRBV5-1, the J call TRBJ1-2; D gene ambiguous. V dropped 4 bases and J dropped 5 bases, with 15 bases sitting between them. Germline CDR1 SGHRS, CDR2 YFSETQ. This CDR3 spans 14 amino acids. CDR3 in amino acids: CASSPVGEAYGYTF. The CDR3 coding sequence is TGCGCCAGCAGCCCGGTTGGTGAAGCTTATGGCTACACCTTC.

The CDR3 nucleotides read TGCGCCAGCAGCTTGGCCAGACTAGCGGGGGTAAATTCTGACACAGATACGCAGTATTTT. Amino acid sequence: CASSLARLAGVNSDTDTQYF. This chain uses TRBV5-1 with TRBJ2-3, with 12 nucleotides matching TRBD2. Germline CDR1 SGHRS, CDR2 YFSETQ. CDR3 length: 20 amino acids. V trimming: 0 bases; J trimming: 2 bases; junction bases outside the gene matches: 13.

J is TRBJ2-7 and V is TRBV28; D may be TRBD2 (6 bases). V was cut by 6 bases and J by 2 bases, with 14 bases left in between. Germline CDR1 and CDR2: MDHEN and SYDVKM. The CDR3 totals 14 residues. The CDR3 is CASSIGGVAYEQYF. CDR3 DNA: TGTGCCAGCAGCATCGGGGGTGTCGCCTACGAGCAGTACTTC.

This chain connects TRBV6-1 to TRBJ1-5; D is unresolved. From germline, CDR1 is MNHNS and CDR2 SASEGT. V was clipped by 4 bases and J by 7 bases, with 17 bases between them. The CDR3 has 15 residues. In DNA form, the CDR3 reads TGTGCCAGCAGTGGACCCGACGGAGAAATCCAGCCCCAGCATTTT. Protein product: CASSGPDGEIQPQHF.

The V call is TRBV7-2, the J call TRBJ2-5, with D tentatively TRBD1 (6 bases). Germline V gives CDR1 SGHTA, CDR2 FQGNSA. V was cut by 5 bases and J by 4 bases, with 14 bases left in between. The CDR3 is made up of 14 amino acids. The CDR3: CASSQDRLRETQYF. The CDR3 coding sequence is TGTGCCAGCAGCCAAGACAGGCTCCGAGAGACCCAGTACTTC.

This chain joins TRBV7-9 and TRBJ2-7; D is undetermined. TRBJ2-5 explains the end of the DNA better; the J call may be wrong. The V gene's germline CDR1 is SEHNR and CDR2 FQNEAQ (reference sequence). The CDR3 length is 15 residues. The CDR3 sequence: CASSLAETQSVTQYF. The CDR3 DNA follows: TGTGCCAGCAGCTTAGCAGAGACCCAGTCGGTGACCCAGTACTTC.

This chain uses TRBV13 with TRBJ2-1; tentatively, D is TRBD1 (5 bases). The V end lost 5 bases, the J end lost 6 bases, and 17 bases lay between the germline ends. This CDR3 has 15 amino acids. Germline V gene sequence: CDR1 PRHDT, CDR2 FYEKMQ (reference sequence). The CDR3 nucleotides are TGTGCCAGCAGCCCCCGAGTCCAGGGTTCCAATGAGCAGTTCTTC. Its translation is CASSPRVQGSNEQFF.

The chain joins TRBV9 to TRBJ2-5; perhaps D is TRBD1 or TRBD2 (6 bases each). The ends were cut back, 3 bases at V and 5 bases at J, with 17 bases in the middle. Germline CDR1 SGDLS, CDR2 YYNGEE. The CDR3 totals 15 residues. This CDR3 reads CASSEKGGLGETQYF. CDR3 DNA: TGTGCCAGCAGCGAAAAGGGGGGCCTGGGGGAGACCCAGTACTTC.

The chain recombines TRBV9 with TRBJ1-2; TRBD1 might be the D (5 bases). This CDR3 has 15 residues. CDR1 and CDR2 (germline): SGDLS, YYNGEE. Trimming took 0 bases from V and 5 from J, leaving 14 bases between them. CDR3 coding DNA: TGTGCCAGCAGCGTAGGGGCAGGGCTGGGGTATGGCTACACCTTC. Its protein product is CASSVGAGLGYGYTF.

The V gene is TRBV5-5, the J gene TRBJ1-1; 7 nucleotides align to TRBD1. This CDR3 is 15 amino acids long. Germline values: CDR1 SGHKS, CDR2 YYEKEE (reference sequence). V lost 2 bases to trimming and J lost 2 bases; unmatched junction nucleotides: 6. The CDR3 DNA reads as TGTGCCAGCAGCTTTGGAGGGGGCTACAACACTGAAGCTTTCTTT. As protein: CASSFGGGYNTEAFF.

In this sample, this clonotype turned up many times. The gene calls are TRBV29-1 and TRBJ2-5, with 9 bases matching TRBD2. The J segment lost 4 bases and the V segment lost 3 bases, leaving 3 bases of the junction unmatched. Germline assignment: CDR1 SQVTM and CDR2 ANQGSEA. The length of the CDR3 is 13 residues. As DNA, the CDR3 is TGCAGCGTTGATCCAGCGGGAGGAGAGACCCAGTACTTC. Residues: CSVDPAGGETQYF.

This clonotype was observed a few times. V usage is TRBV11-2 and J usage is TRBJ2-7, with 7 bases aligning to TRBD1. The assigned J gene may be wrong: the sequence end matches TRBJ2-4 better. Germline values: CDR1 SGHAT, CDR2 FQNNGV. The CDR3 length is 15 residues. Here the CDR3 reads CASSLALGQKNIQYF. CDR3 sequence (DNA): TGTGCCAGCAGCTTAGCTTTGGGACAGAAAAACATTCAGTACTTC.

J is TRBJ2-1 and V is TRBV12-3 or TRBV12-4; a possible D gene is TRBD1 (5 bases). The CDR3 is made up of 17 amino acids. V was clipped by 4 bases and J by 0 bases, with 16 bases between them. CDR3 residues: CASSYRTTVSSYNEQFF. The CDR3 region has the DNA TGTGCCAGCAGTTACAGGACAACGGTCTCCTCCTACAATGAGCAGTTCTTC.

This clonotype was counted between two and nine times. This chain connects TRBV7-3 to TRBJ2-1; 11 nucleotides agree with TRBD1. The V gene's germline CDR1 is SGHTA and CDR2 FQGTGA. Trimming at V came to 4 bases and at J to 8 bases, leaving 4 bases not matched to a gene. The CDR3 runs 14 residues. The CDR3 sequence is CASSSRTGGHEQFF. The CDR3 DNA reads TGTGCCAGCAGCTCTCGGACAGGGGGCCATGAGCAGTTCTTC. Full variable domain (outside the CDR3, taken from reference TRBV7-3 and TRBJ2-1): GAGVSQTPSNKVTEKGKYVELRCDPISGHTALYWYRQSLGQGPEFLIYFQGTGAADDSGLPNDRFFAVRPEGSVSTLKIQRTERGDSAVYLCASSSRTGGHEQFFGPGTRLTVL.

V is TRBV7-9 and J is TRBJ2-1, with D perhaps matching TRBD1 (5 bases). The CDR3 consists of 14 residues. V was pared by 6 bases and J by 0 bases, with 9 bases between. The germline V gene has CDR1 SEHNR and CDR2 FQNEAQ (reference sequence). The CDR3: CASRQESSYNEQFF. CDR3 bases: TGTGCCAGCAGACAGGAGAGCTCCTACAATGAGCAGTTCTTC.

The CDR3 here is CSVERQGGAETQYF. CDR3 DNA sequence: TGCAGCGTTGAGCGACAGGGAGGGGCGGAGACCCAGTACTTC. The genes are TRBV29-1 and TRBJ2-5; D tentatively reads TRBD1 or TRBD2 (7 bases each). The germline V gene has CDR1 SQVTM and CDR2 ANQGSEA. The CDR3 runs 14 residues. The ends were cut back, 3 bases at V and 5 bases at J, with 16 bases in the middle.

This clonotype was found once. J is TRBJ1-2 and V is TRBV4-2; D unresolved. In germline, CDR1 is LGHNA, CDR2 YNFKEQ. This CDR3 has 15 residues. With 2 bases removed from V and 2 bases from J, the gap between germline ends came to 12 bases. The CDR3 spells CASSQHQAANYGYTF. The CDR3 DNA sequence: TGTGCCAGCAGCCAACACCAAGCAGCGAACTATGGCTACACCTTC.

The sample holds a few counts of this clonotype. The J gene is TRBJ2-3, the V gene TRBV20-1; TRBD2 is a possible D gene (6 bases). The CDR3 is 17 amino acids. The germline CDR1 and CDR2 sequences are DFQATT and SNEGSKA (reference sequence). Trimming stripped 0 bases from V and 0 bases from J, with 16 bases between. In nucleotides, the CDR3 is TGCAGTGCTAGAGATCGGGCTAGCGCCCTAAGCACAGATACGCAGTATTTT. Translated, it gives CSARDRASALSTDTQYF.

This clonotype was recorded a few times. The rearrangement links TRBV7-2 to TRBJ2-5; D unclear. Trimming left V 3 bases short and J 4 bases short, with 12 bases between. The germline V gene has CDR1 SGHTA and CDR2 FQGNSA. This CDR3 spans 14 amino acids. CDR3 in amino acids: CASSLVGDPETQYF. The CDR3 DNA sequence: TGTGCCAGCAGCTTGGTTGGAGACCCAGAGACCCAGTACTTC.

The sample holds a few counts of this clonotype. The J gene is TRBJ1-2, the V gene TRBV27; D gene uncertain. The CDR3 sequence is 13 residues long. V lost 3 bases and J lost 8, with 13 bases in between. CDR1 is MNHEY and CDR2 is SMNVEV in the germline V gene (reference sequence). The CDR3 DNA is TGTGCCAGCAGTTTTAACCCAGAGGGAGGCTACACCTTC. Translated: CASSFNPEGGYTF.

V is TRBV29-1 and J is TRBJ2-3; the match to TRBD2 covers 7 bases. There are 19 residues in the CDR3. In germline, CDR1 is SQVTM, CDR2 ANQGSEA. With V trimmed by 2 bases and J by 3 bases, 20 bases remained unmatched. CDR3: CSVENSERDKKGVTDTQYF. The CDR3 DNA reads TGCAGCGTTGAAAATTCCGAGCGGGATAAAAAAGGCGTGACAGATACGCAGTATTTT.

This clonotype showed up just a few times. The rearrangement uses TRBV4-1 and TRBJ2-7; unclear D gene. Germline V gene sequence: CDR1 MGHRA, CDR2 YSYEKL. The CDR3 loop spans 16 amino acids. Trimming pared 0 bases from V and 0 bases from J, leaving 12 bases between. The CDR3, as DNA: TGCGCCAGCAGCCAAGACCAGACTCTCCCCTCCTACGAGCAGTACTTC. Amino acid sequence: CASSQDQTLPSYEQYF.

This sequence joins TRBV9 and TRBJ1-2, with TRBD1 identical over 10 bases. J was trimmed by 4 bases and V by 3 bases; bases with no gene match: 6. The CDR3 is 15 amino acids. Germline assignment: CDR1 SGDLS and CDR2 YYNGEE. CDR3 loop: CASSGQGADRYGYTF. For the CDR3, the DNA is TGTGCCAGCAGCGGACAGGGGGCGGACCGCTATGGCTACACCTTC.

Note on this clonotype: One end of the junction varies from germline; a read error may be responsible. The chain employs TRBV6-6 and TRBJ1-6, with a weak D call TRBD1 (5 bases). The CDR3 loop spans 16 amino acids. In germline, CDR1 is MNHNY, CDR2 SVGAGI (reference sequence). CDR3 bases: TGTGCCAGCAGTTACTGGGGCGGCCTGGCTAATTCACCCCCCCACTTT. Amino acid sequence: CASSYWGGLANSPPHF.

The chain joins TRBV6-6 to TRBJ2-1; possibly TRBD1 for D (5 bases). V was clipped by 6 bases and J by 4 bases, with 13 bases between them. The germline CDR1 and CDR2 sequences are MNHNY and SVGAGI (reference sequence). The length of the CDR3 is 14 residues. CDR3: CASRNADSYNEQFF. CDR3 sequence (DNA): TGTGCCAGCAGGAACGCTGACAGTTACAATGAGCAGTTCTTC.

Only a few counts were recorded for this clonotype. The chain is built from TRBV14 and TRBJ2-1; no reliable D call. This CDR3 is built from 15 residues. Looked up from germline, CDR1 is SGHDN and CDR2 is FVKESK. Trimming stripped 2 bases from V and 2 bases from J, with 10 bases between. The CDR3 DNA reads TGTGCCAGCAGCCAATTCACGGTAACCTACAATGAGCAGTTCTTC. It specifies CASSQFTVTYNEQFF. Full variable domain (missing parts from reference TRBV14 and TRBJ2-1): EAGVTQFPSHSVIEKGQTVTLRCDPISGHDNLYWYRRVMGKEIKFLLHFVKESKQDESGMPNNRFLAERTGGTYSTLKVQPAELEDSGVYFCASSQFTVTYNEQFFGPGTRLTVL.